This T cell receptor beta chain was captured by sequencing in a study of T cells in Graves' hyperthyroidism and ophthalmopathy. RNA transcripts provided the source from which TCR beta CDR3 regions were amplified. An initial round of RT-PCR targeting the TCR CDR3 relied on the HTBI primer set. TCRdb re-derived calls from the multiplex PCR reads in MiXCR, one entry per CDR3 protein. The sample comprises 550,000 to 800,000 distinct CDR3 sequences, 17% of which are singletons, and roughly a sixth rests with the top ten. A patient was excluded if there was uncontrolled infection, other autoimmune disease, pregnancy or lactation. Out of roughly 10 ml of fresh peripheral blood came the PBMCs. After removal of 4 bases from V and 1 base from J, the junction contained 9 bases not matched to a gene. From germline, CDR1 is KGHSH and CDR2 LQKENI. The CDR3 is 17 residues long.

The V call is TRBV18, the J call TRBJ1-5; TRBD1 agrees at 8 bases. Specimen: blood. The clonotype comes from a middle-aged man with Graves' hyperthyroidism. The CDR3 is CASSRTTGAGSNQPQHF. The CDR3 DNA sequence: TGTGCCAGCTCACGAACGACAGGGGCGGGCAGCAATCAGCCCCAGCATTTT.